This T cell receptor (beta chain) was recorded in a study of T-cell reconstitution after alpha-beta-depleted transplantation in children. Unique molecular identifiers were built into the TCRbeta library. TCRdb fed the PCR reads into MiXCR, producing one record per CDR3 protein. Of about 540,000 distinct CDR3 sequences listed, approximately 16% are singletons. The CDR3 totals 12 residues. V dropped 7 bases and J dropped 4; count of bases not matched to a gene: 5. The germline gives CDR1 SQVTM, CDR2 ANQGSEA. The sample was PBMCs from the stem cell graft donor, taken from the stem cell graft. The sequence came from a human donor who donated a stem cell graft to a child with acute lymphoblastic leukemia. The chain recombines TRBV29-1 with TRBJ1-2; 8 nucleotides line up with TRBD1. Written as DNA, the CDR3 is TGCAGCGCCCAGGGACAGGCCTATGGCTACACCTTC. This translates into CSAQGQAYGYTF.